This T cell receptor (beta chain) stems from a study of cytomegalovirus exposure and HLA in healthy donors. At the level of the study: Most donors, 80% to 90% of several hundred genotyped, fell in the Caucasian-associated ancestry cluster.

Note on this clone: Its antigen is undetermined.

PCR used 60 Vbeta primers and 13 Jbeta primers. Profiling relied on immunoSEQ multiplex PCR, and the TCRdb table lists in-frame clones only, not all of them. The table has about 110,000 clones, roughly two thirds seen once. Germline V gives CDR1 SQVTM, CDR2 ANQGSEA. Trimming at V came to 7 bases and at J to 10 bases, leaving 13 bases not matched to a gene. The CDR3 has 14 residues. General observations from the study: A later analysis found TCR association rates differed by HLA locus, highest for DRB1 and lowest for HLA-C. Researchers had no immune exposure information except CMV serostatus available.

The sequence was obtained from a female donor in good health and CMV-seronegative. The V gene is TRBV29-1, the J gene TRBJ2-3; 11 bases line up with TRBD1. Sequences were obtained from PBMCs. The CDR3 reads CSAKDRGRSIAQYF. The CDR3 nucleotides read TGCAGCGCTAAGGACAGGGGGCGTAGTATAGCGCAGTATTTT.